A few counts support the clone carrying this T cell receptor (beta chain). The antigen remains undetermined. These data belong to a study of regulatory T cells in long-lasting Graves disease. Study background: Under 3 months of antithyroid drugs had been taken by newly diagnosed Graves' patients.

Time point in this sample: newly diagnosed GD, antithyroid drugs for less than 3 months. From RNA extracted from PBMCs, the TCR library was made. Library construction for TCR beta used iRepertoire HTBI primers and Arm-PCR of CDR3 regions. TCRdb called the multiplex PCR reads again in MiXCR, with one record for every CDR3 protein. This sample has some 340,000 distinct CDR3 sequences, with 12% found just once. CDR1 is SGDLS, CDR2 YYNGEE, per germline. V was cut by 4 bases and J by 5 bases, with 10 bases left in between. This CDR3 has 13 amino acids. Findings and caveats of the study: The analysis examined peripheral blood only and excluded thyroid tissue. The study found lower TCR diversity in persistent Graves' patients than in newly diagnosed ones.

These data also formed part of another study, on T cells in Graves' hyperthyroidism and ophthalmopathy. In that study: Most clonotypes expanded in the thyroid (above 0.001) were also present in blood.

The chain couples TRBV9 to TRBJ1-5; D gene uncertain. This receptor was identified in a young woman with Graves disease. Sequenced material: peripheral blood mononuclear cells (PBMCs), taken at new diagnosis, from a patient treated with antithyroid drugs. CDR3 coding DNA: TGTGCCAGCAGCCTCTCATTAGATCAGCCCCAGCATTTT. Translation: CASSLSLDQPQHF.